The clone carrying this TCR beta chain showed up just a few times. The data were produced by immunoSEQ multiplex PCR, yet TCRdb's version contains in-frame clones alone and is incomplete. The sample yields 600,000 to 750,000 clones, about two thirds seen once. This entry belongs to a study of shared clonotypes between healthy human individuals. V was pared by 6 bases and J by 8 bases, with 10 bases between. CDR1 and CDR2 from the germline V gene are SEHNR and FQNEAQ (reference sequence). The CDR3 covers 12 residues. The sequence was obtained from a woman in her thirties in good health. The chain carries TRBV7-9 and TRBJ1-4; D is unclear. Sequenced sample: memory CD4+ T cells sorted from blood. The subset is: CD45RA-negative fraction. DNA for the CDR3: TGTGCCAGCAGTCCGTTGGACGAAAAACTGTTTTTT. The encoded protein is CASSPLDEKLFF.